The entry below describes one T cell receptor (beta chain). The sample originates from a study of blood T cell repertoires in COVID-19. The data were produced by immunoSEQ multiplex PCR, yet TCRdb's version contains in-frame clones alone and is incomplete. The sample records 400,000 or so clones, approximately 90% being singletons. V gave up 8 bases and J gave up 1 base; unmatched junction bases: 8. This CDR3 has 14 amino acids. CDR1 and CDR2 from the germline V gene are MGHDK and SYGVNS. The sample was peripheral blood. This sequence joins TRBV25-1 and TRBJ2-7, with TRBD2 identical over 7 bases. This clonotype was obtained from a woman between 35 and 50 years old with COVID-19, enrolled during active disease. The CDR3 region is CASAGGSDSYEQYF. CDR3 coding DNA: TGTGCCAGCGCTGGCGGGAGTGATTCCTACGAGCAGTACTTC.